This T cell receptor (beta chain) originates from a study of cytomegalovirus exposure and HLA in healthy donors. Study-level points and caveats: Presence/absence analysis assumed near-uniform sequencing depth across donors. V- and J-gene trimming in TCR beta was tied to a missense DCLRE1C variant by an analysis performed later.

Remarks on this clone: Its specificity is not known. Germline is not matched at one junction end, which may reflect a read error.

In the PCR, 60 Vbeta and 13 Jbeta primers were used. The assay was immunoSEQ multiplex PCR, and TCRdb's table has in-frame clones only and misses some. The repertoire table contains roughly 77,000 clones. CDR1 is SSHAT, CDR2 FNYEAQ, per germline (reference sequence). The CDR3 contains 16 residues. The sequencing input was PBMCs. The source of this sequence is a female donor in good health and CMV-seropositive. The chain has TRBV7-7 and TRBJ2-3, with TRBD2 matching 13 bases. The CDR3 DNA reads TGTGCTAGCAGCCAGGGACTAGCGGGGTCCACAGATACGCAGTATTTT. It yields the protein CASSQGLAGSTDTQYF.